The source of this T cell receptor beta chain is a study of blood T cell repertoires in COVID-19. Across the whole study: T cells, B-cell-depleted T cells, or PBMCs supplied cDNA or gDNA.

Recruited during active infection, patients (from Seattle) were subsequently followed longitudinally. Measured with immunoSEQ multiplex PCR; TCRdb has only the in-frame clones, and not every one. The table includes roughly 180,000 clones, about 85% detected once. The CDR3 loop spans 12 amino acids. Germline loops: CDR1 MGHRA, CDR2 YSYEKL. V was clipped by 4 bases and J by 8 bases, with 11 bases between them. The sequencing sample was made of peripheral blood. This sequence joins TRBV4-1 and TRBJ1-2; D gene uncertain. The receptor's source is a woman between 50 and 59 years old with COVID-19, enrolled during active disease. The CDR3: CASSRPGRGYTF. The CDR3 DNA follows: TGCGCCAGCAGCCGGCCGGGTCGGGGCTACACCTTC.